The text below deals with one TCR beta chain. Losses at the gene ends were 5 bases for V and 2 bases for J; bases not matched to a gene: 7. The CDR3 consists of 15 residues. Looked up from germline, CDR1 is LGHDT and CDR2 is YNNKEL (reference sequence). Original analysis: Scientists estimated how many nucleated cells there were by amplifying reference gene primers. The repertoire was sequenced with immunoSEQ multiplex PCR; TCRdb's copy has only in-frame clones and lacks some. V, J and clone size derive from that table, while D and trimming were established from the DNA sequence. The sample records about 52,000 clones, about nine tenths being singletons. The sample is drawn from a study of blood T cell repertoires in COVID-19. As for the study in general: In each case, the material was cDNA or gDNA derived from T cells, B-cell-depleted T cells, or PBMCs.

The J gene is TRBJ2-7, the V gene TRBV3-1 (or the pseudogene TRBV3-2); 9 bases agree with TRBD1. The receptor's source is a human donor in a cohort sampled during active COVID-19. The sequenced material came from peripheral blood. The CDR3 DNA follows: TGTGCCAGCAGCGTAACCGGGACAGGGACCTACGAGCAGTACTTC. Protein: CASSVTGTGTYEQYF.